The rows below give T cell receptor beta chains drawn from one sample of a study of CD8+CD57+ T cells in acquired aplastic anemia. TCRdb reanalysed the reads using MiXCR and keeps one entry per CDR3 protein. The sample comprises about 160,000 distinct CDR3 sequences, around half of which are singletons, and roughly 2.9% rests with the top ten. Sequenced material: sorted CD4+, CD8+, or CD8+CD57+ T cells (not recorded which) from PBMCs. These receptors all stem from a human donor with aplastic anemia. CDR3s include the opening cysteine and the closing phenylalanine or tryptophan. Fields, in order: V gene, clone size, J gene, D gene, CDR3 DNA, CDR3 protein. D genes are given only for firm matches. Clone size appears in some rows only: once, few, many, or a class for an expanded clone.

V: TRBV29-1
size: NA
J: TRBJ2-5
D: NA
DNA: TGCAGCGTTGGGTTTGAGACCCAGTACTTC
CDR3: CSVGFETQYF

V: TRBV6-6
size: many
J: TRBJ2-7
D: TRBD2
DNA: TGTGCCAGCAGTTACCTGGTCAGCGGGGAGCCCTACGAGCAGTACTTC
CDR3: CASSYLVSGEPYEQYF

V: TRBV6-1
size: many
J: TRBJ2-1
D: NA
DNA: TGTGCCAGCAGTGAACAGGGATCCCATTACAATGAGCAGTTCTTC
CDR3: CASSEQGSHYNEQFF

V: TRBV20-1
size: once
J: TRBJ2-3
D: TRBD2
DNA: TGCAGTGCTAGAGGTCGAGCGGGAGAAACAGATACGCAGTATTTT
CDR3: CSARGRAGETDTQYF

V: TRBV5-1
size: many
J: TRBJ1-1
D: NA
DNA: TGCGCCAGCAGCTTCAAGGAAGACACTGAAGCTTTCTTT
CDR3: CASSFKEDTEAFF

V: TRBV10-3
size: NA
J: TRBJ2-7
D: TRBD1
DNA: TGTGCCATCAGTGCTTCCACAGGGGGTTCCTACGAGCAGTACTTC
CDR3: CAISASTGGSYEQYF

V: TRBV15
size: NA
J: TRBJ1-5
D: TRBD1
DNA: TGTGCCACCAGCAGTGGGACAGGGGGTAATCAGCCCCAGCATTTT
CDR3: CATSSGTGGNQPQHF

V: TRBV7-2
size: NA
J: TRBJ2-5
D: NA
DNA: TGTGCCGGCAGCTTGGCCAATCAAGAGACCCAGTACTTC
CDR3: CAGSLANQETQYF

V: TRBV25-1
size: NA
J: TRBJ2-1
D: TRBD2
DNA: TGTGCCAGCACTAGACTAGCGGGGGCATACAATGAGCAGTTCTTC
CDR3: CASTRLAGAYNEQFF

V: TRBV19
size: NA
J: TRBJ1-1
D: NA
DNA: TGTGCCAGTAGTATCGCTAGGCTGAACACTGAAGCTTTCTTT
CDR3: CASSIARLNTEAFF

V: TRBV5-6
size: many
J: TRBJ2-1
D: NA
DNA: TGTGCCAGCAGCTTAAGTGCCGGACAGATAGGCTATGAGCAGTTCTTC
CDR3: CASSLSAGQIGYEQFF

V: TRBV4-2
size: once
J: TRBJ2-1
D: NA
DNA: TGTGCCAGCTCACGAGGCGGGACCCTTAACAATGAGCAGTTCTTC
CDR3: CASSRGGTLNNEQFF

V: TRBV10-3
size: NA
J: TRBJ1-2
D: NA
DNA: TGTGCCATCAGGACAGATCAGGGGAATGGCTACACCTTC
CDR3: CAIRTDQGNGYTF

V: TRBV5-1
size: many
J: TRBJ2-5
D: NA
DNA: TGCGCCAGCAGCTTGGAGGTAGGGCAAGAGACCCAGTACTTC
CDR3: CASSLEVGQETQYF

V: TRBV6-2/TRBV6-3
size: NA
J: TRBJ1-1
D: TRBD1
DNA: TGTGCCAGCAGTGGGGGGACAGGGCCGGGAACTGAAGCTTTCTTT
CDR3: CASSGGTGPGTEAFF

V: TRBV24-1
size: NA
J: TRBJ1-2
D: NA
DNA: TGTGCCACCAGTTTCTGGGCGGGGAAGGGCTACACCTTC
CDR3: CATSFWAGKGYTF

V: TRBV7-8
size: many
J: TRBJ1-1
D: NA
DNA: TGTGCCAGCAGCCTAACGGTCCGGGAGAACACTGAAGCTTTCTTT
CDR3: CASSLTVRENTEAFF

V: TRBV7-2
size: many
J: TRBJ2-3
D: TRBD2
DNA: TGTGCCAGCAGTCCGGGGGGAGGGACAGATACGCAGTATTTT
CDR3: CASSPGGGTDTQYF

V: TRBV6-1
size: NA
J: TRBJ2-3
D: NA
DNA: TGTGCCACCCAAGGGGGGGATACGCAGTATTTT
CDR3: CATQGGDTQYF

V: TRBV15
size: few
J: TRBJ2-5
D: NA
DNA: TGTGCCACCAGCAGAGAGCTCCCGGGACGCGACGGGGGGACCCAGTACTTC
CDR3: CATSRELPGRDGGTQYF

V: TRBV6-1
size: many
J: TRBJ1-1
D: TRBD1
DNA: TGTGCCAGCAGCGACAGGGGGCCAAGTCTTGAAGCTTTCTTT
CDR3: CASSDRGPSLEAFF

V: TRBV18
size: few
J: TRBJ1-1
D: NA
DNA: TGTGCCAGCTCACCATGGGTCAGGATGAACACTGAAGCTTTCTTT
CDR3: CASSPWVRMNTEAFF

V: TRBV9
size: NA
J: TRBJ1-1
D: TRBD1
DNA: TGTGCCAGCAGCAGGGGGACAGGGTATGACACTGAAGCTTTCTTT
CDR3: CASSRGTGYDTEAFF

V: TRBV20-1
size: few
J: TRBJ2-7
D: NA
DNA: TGCAGTGCTAGAGAGGTTGGCGTTGCCTACGAGCAGTACTTC
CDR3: CSAREVGVAYEQYF

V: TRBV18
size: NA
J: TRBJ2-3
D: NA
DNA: TGTGCCAGCTCTAAACGTACCAACCTTCTGGGTGGCACAGATACGCAGTATTTT
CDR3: CASSKRTNLLGGTDTQYF

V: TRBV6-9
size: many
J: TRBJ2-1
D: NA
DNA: TGTGCCAGCAGTTATTCTGCACCGTACAATGAGCAGTTCTTC
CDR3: CASSYSAPYNEQFF

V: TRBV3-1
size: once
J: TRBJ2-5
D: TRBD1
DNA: TGTGCCTGCAGCCAGGACCCCAGGGGGGAGACCCAGTACTTC
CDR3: CACSQDPRGETQYF

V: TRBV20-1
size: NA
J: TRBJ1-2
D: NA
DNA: TGCAGTGCTAGAGGTAGCCAAACTTATGGCTACACCTTC
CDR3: CSARGSQTYGYTF

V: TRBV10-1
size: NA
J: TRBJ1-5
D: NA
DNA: TGCGCCAGCAGTCAATTAACAGGGAAGGGGGTGAGGCCCCAGCATTTT
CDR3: CASSQLTGKGVRPQHF

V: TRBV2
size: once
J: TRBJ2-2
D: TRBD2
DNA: TGTGCCAGCAGTGTCAGGAGCGGGACGAACACCGGGGAGCTGTTTTTT
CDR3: CASSVRSGTNTGELFF

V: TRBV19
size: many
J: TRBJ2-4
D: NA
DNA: TGTGCCAGTAGTTACGGGCCCCCGGTGGGAAACATTCAGTACTTC
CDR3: CASSYGPPVGNIQYF

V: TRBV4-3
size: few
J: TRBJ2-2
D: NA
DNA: TGCGCCAGCAGCCAAGATTCGTCCGGGGTCCCCTTAGGGGAGCTGTTTTTT
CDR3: CASSQDSSGVPLGELFF

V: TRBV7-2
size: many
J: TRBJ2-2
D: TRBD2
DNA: TGTGCCAGCAGCTTAGTGGGGGGGAGTAACACCGGGGAGCTGTTTTTT
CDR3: CASSLVGGSNTGELFF

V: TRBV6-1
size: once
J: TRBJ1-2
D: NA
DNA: TGTGCCAGCAGTGAATACGGTGGCTACACCTTC
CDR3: CASSEYGGYTF

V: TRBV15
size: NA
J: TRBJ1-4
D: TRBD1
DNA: TGTACCACCAGCCCCCCTGGGACAGGTTTTAATGAAAAACTGCTTTTT
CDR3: CTTSPPGTGFNEKLLF

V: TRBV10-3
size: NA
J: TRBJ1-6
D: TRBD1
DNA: TGTGCCAGCAGTGCGGGACAGGGCGGCTCACCCCTCCACTTT
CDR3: CASSAGQGGSPLHF

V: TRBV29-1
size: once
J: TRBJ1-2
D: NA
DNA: TGCAGCGTTGACGGTGGGCGGGGGTCTGGCTTC
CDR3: CSVDGGRGSGF

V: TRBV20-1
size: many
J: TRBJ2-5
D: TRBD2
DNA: TGCAGTGCTAGACCAGAACTAGCGGGAAACCAAGAGACCCAGTACTTC
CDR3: CSARPELAGNQETQYF

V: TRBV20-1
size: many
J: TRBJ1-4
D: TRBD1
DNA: TGCAGTGCCAAAGCAGGGGGAGGGGAAAAACTGTTTTTT
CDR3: CSAKAGGGEKLFF

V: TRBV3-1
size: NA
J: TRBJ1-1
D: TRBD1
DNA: TGTGCCAGCTCCGGGACAGGGGGGATAGCTTTCTTT
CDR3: CASSGTGGIAFF

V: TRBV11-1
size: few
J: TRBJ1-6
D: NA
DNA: TGTGCCAGCAGCCGCTTGGGGAGCTCCTATAATTCACCCCTCCACTTT
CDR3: CASSRLGSSYNSPLHF

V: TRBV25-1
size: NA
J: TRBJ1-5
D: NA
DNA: TGTGCCAGCAGTGTCCGGGACAACAATCAGCCCCAGCATTTT
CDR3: CASSVRDNNQPQHF

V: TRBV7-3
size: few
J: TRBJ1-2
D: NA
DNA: TGTGCCAGCAGCCCTGGACAGAACTATGGCTACACCTTC
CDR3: CASSPGQNYGYTF

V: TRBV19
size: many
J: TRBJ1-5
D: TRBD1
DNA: TGTGCCAGTAGCTTTACAGGGGTCCAGCAGCCCCAGCATTTT
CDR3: CASSFTGVQQPQHF

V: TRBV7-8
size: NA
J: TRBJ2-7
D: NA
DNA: TGTGCCAGCAGCTTACGGGATTACGAGCAGTACTTC
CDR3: CASSLRDYEQYF

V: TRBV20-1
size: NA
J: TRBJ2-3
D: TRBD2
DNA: TGCAGTGCTATTCTAGCGGATACAGATACGCAGTATTTT
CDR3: CSAILADTDTQYF

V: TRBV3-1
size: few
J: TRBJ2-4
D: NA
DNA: TGTGCCAGCAGCCAGGTGGGGGGAGCGACCAAAAACATTCAGTACTTC
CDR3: CASSQVGGATKNIQYF

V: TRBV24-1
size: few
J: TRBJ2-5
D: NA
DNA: TGTGCCACCAGTGATTACCCCCCGGATACAGCCCAGTACTTC
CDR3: CATSDYPPDTAQYF

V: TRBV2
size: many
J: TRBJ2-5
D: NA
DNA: TGTGCCAGCACCACTGGGTTGGGGTATGAGACCCAGTACTTC
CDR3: CASTTGLGYETQYF

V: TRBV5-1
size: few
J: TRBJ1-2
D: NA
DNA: TGCGCCAGCAGCTTGGTAACATGGGGGGAACCCGTCTATGGCTACACCTTC
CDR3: CASSLVTWGEPVYGYTF

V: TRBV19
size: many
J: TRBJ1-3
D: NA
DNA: TGTGCCAGTAAATTTAGCTCTGGAAACACCATATATTTT
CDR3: CASKFSSGNTIYF